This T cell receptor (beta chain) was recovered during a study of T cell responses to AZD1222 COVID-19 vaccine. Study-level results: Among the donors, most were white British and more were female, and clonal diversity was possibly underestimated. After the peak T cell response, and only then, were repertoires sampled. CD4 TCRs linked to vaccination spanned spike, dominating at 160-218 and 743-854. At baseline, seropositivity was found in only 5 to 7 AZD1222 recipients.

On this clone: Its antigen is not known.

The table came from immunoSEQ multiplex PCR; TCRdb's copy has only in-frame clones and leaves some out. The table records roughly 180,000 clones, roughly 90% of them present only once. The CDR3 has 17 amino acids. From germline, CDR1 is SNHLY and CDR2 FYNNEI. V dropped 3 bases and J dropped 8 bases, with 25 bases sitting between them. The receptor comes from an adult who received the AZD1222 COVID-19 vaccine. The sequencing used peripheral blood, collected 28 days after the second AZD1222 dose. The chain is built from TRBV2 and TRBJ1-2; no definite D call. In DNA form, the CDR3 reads TGTGCCAGCAGTGAGGAGGGAGTAGAACCTTTCAGTTTGGGCTACACCTTC. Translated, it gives CASSEEGVEPFSLGYTF.